The clone carrying this TCR beta chain has a count of ten or more. Antigen unknown. This sample is drawn from a study of CD8+CD57+ T cells in acquired aplastic anemia. Study details: An average of approximately 3.2 ug of DNA was obtained from sorted CD4+ and CD8+ cells.

Genomic DNA templated the TCR beta VDJ and CDR3 profiling. TCRdb recomputed calls from the reads with MiXCR, one row per CDR3 protein. The profile shows approximately 220,000 distinct CDR3 sequences, about half of them singletons. Findings and caveats of the study: Overlapping CD8+ CDR3 repertoires of patients and controls contained roughly 29 shared sequences.

Patients chosen for sequencing had shown CD8+CD57+ cell expansion by flow cytometry. Blood came from patients not yet given any therapy. The CDR3 has 16 residues. V lost 6 bases, J lost 0 bases, and 5 bases stayed unmatched. From germline, CDR1 is SGHRS and CDR2 YFSETQ. The rearrangement uses TRBV5-1 and TRBJ2-3; 12 bases line up with TRBD2. The material sequenced was sorted CD4+, CD8+, or CD8+CD57+ T cells (not recorded which) from PBMCs. The clonotype comes from a human donor with aplastic anemia. CDR3 region: CASTLLAGGSTDTQYF. The CDR3 coding sequence is TGCGCCAGCACCCTACTAGCGGGGGGTAGCACAGATACGCAGTATTTT.